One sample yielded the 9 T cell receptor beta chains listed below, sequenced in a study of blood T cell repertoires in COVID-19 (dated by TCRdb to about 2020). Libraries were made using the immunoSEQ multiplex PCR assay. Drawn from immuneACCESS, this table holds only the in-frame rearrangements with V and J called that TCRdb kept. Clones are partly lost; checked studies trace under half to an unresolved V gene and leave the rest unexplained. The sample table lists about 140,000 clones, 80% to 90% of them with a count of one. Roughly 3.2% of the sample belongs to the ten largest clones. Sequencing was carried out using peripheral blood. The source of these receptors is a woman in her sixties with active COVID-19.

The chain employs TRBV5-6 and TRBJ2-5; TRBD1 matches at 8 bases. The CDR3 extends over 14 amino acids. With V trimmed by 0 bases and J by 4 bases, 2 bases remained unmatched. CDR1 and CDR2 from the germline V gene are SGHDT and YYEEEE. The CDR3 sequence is CASSLAGQVETQYF. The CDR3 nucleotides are TGTGCCAGCAGCTTGGCGGGACAGGTAGAGACCCAGTACTTC.

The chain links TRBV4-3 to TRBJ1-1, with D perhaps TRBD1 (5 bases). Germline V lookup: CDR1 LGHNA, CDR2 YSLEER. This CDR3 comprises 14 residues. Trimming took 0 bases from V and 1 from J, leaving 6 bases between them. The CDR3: CASSQEGGNTEAFF. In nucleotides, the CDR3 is TGCGCCAGCAGCCAAGAGGGGGGGAACACTGAAGCTTTCTTT.

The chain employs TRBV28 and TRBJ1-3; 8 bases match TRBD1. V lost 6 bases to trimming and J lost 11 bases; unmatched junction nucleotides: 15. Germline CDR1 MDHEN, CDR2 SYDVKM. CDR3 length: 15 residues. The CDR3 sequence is CASSPPRGLLGPIYF. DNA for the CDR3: TGTGCCAGCAGCCCGCCCAGGGGGCTCTTGGGCCCCATATATTTT. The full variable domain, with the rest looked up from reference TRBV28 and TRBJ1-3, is DVKVTQSSRYLVKRTGEKVFLECVQDMDHENMFWYRQDPGLGLRLIYFSYDVKMKEKGDIPEGYSVSREKKERFSLILESASTNQTSMYLCASSPPRGLLGPIYFGEGSWLTVV.

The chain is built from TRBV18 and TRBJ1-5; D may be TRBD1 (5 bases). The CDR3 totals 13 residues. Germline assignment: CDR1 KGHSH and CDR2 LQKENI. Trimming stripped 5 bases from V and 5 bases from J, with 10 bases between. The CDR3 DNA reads TGTGCCAGCTCAGGGGGGACCGATCAGCCCCAGCATTTT. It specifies CASSGGTDQPQHF.

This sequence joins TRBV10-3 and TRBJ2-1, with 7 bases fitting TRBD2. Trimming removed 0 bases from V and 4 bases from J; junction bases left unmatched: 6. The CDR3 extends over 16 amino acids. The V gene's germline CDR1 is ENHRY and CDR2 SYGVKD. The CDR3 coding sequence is TGTGCCATCAGTGAGTCCGGGGGGACTATGTACAATGAGCAGTTCTTC. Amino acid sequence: CAISESGGTMYNEQFF.

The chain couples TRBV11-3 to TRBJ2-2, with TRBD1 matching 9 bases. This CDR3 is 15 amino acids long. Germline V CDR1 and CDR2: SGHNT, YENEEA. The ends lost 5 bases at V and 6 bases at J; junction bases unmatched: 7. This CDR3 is CASSPNRGQAGELFF. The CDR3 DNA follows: TGTGCCAGCAGCCCGAACAGGGGGCAGGCCGGGGAGCTGTTTTTT.

CDR3 sequence: CASSLEQGQGVGLNYGYTF. In DNA, the CDR3 is TGTGCCAGCAGCTTGGAGCAGGGACAGGGAGTAGGCCTAAACTATGGCTACACCTTC. The chain combines TRBV5-4 with TRBJ1-2, with 9 positions matching TRBD1. The germline gives CDR1 SGHNT, CDR2 YYREEE (reference sequence). This CDR3 region has 19 residues. Trimming removed 0 bases from V and 2 bases from J; junction bases left unmatched: 14.

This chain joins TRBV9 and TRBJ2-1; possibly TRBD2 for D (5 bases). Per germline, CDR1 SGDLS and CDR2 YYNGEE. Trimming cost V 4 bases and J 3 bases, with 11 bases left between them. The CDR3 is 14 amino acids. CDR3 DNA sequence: TGTGCCAGCAGCCTGGACTTTTTCTACAATGAGCAGTTCTTC. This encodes CASSLDFFYNEQFF. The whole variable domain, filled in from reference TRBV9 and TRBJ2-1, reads DSGVTQTPKHLITATGQRVTLRCSPRSGDLSVYWYQQSLDQGLQFLIQYYNGEERAKGNILERFSAQQFPDLHSELNLSSLELGDSALYFCASSLDFFYNEQFFGPGTRLTVL.

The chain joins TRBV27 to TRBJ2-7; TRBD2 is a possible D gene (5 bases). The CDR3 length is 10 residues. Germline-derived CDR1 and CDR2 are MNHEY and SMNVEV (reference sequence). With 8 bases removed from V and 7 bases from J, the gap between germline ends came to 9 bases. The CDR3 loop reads CASGRLEQYF. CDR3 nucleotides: TGTGCCAGCGGTCGACTAGAGCAGTACTTC.